The 20 T cell receptor beta chains below come from one sample, sequenced in a study of T cell changes during pregnancy in multiple sclerosis. TCRdb keeps only in-frame clones here, not all; method: immunoSEQ multiplex PCR. This sample has some 40,000 clones, with 85% to 95% found just once. The sequencing sample was made of peripheral blood. These receptors originate from a female donor with multiple sclerosis, enrolled in a pregnancy study.

The chain employs TRBV20-1 and TRBJ1-4; the D is unclear. The V gene's germline CDR1 is DFQATT and CDR2 SNEGSKA (reference sequence). Trimming removed 5 bases from V and 7 bases from J, with 5 bases in between. CDR3 length equals 10 residues. The CDR3 region is CSAGSEKLFF. CDR3 in DNA: TGCAGTGCTGGGAGTGAAAAACTGTTTTTT.

This chain links TRBV19 with TRBJ1-3; D remains ambiguous. The CDR3 has 15 residues. V was trimmed by 7 bases and J by 4 bases, leaving 17 bases between them. Germline CDR1 and CDR2: LNHDA and SQIVND (reference sequence). CDR3 protein: CASKPIDTTGNTIYF. The DNA for the CDR3 is TGTGCCAGTAAGCCAATCGACACAACGGGAAACACCATATATTTT.

This chain links TRBV19 with TRBJ2-7, with 13 bases that match TRBD2. J lost 1 base, V lost 4 bases, and 4 bases had no gene match. The CDR3 loop spans 16 amino acids. CDR1 is LNHDA and CDR2 is SQIVND in the germline V gene (reference sequence). As DNA, the CDR3 is TGTGCCAGTAGTACTTTACTAGCGGGAGGGTCCTACGAGCAGTACTTC. It encodes CASSTLLAGGSYEQYF. Full variable domain (remainder filled in from reference TRBV19 and TRBJ2-7): DGGITQSPKYLFRKEGQNVTLSCEQNLNHDAMYWYRQDPGQGLRLIYYSQIVNDFQKGDIAEGYSVSREKKESFPLTVTSAQKNPTAFYLCASSTLLAGGSYEQYFGPGTRLTVT.

The chain employs TRBV2 and TRBJ1-2; TRBD1 might be the D (5 bases). Germline V gene data show CDR1 as SNHLY and CDR2 as FYNNEI. Trimming pared 2 bases from V and 5 bases from J, leaving 12 bases between. This CDR3 has 14 residues. The CDR3 sequence is CASSEQGEGYGYTF. For the CDR3, the DNA is TGTGCCAGCAGTGAACAGGGAGAAGGGTATGGCTACACCTTC. The full variable domain, completed using reference TRBV2 and TRBJ1-2, is EPEVTQTPSHQVTQMGQEVILRCVPISNHLYFYWYRQILGQKVEFLVSFYNNEISEKSEIFDDQFSVERPDGSNFTLKIRSTKLEDSAMYFCASSEQGEGYGYTFGSGTRLTVV.

As DNA, the CDR3 is TGTGCCAGCAGCCCTCCAGCACAAGAGACCCAGTACTTC. This sequence encodes CASSPPAQETQYF. V is TRBV7-2 and J is TRBJ2-5; D not certain. Looked up from germline, CDR1 is SGHTA and CDR2 is FQGNSA. Trimming removed 5 bases at V and 2 bases at J, with 9 bases between. This CDR3 has 13 amino acids.

The chain joins TRBV28 to TRBJ2-3, with D unresolved. The CDR3 length is 14 residues. CDR1 MDHEN and CDR2 SYDVKM come from the germline V gene. V was pared by 5 bases and J by 6 bases, with 15 bases between. CDR3 amino acids: CASSPRLIRDTQYF. The CDR3 bases are TGTGCCAGCAGTCCACGACTCATTAGGGATACGCAGTATTTT.

The chain couples TRBV9 to TRBJ2-5, with D perhaps TRBD1 (6 bases). The V gene's germline CDR1 is SGDLS and CDR2 YYNGEE. Trimming shortened V by 7 bases and J by 4 bases, and 20 bases separated the two germline ends. The CDR3 runs to 15 residues. CDR3 amino acids: CASGGGGRGSETQYF. The CDR3 bases are TGTGCCAGCGGTGGCGGCGGAAGGGGGTCAGAGACCCAGTACTTC.

Only a few counts were recorded for this clone. The chain combines TRBV5-1 with TRBJ1-5; D gene ambiguous. The CDR3 extends over 15 amino acids. In germline, CDR1 is SGHRS, CDR2 YFSETQ. Trimming removed 3 bases at V and 3 bases at J, with 13 bases between. Written as DNA, the CDR3 is TGCGCCAGCAGCTCGGGAGGGTGGCCCAATCAGCCCCAGCATTTT. It is translated as CASSSGGWPNQPQHF. The entire variable domain, with the rest obtained from reference TRBV5-1 and TRBJ1-5, is as follows: KAGVTQTPRYLIKTRGQQVTLSCSPISGHRSVSWYQQTPGQGLQFLFEYFSETQRNKGNFPGRFSGRQFSNSRSEMNVSTLELGDSALYLCASSSGGWPNQPQHFGDGTRLSIL.

This clone was seen a single time. The chain combines TRBV7-3 with TRBJ2-2, with 11 bases fitting TRBD2. The germline gives CDR1 SGHTA, CDR2 FQGTGA. This CDR3 is built from 15 residues. The V and J ends lost 4 bases and 4 bases, in that order; junction bases with no gene match: 2. The CDR3 DNA reads TGTGCCAGCAGCTCGGGGACTAGCGGCACCGGGGAGCTGTTTTTT. Its protein product is CASSSGTSGTGELFF.

This chain connects TRBV5-1 to TRBJ1-1; TRBD1 is a possible D gene (5 bases). Per germline, CDR1 SGHRS and CDR2 YFSETQ. Between the trimmed V and J ends, which lost 2 bases and 3 bases, there was a span of 14 bases. This CDR3 region has 15 residues. As DNA, the CDR3 is TGCGCCAGCAGCTTAGGGTTTGGAGGGGACACTGAAGCTTTCTTT. Its translation is CASSLGFGGDTEAFF.

The V and J genes are TRBV5-1 and TRBJ2-7; D is perhaps TRBD1 or TRBD2 (6 bases each). V lost 1 base and J lost 0, with 17 bases in between. The germline V gene encodes CDR1 SGHRS and CDR2 YFSETQ. The CDR3 sequence is 17 residues long. The CDR3 region is CASSLSGATGSSYEQYF. The CDR3 DNA reads as TGCGCCAGCAGCTTGTCGGGGGCAACTGGAAGCTCCTACGAGCAGTACTTC.

This chain connects TRBV6-6 to TRBJ1-4; 9 bases fit TRBD1. From germline, CDR1 is MNHNY and CDR2 SVGAGI (reference sequence). The V gene end was trimmed by 6 bases and the J gene end by 5 bases; junction bases not matched to a gene: 7. The CDR3 sequence is 15 residues long. The CDR3 region has the DNA TGTGCCAGCAGCCTAGATGGGACAGGGAATGAAAAACTGTTTTTT. Translating it yields CASSLDGTGNEKLFF.

This clone has only a few counts. The rearrangement uses TRBV4-2 and TRBJ2-1, with D possibly being TRBD1 or TRBD2 (6 bases each). The V end was cut by 6 bases, the J end by 5 bases, with 14 bases between. The length of the CDR3 is 14 residues. Germline CDR1 LGHNA, CDR2 YNFKEQ. CDR3 nucleotide sequence: TGTGCCAGCAGTTCGGGGGCAGACCACAATGAGCAGTTCTTC. Encoded protein: CASSSGADHNEQFF.

CDR3: CASSPGTGATNEKLFF. The CDR3 region has the DNA TGCGCCAGCAGCCCCGGGACAGGGGCAACTAATGAAAAACTGTTTTTT. The V call is TRBV5-1, the J call TRBJ1-4; TRBD1 agrees at 10 bases. The germline gives CDR1 SGHRS, CDR2 YFSETQ. The CDR3 consists of 16 residues. V gave up 4 bases and J gave up 0 bases; unmatched junction bases: 3.

The rearrangement links TRBV29-1 to TRBJ2-1; 8 nucleotides line up with TRBD2. The CDR3 sequence is 12 residues long. Germline V CDR1 and CDR2: SQVTM, ANQGSEA. The V gene end was trimmed by 5 bases and the J gene end by 6 bases; junction bases not matched to a gene: 3. The CDR3 region has the DNA TGCAGCGTTCGTCGGGGGGGCAATGAGCAGTTCTTC. It translates to CSVRRGGNEQFF.

This chain joins TRBV6-1 and TRBJ1-5; TRBD1 is a possible D gene (5 bases). The CDR3 has 14 residues. Germline values: CDR1 MNHNS, CDR2 SASEGT. Trimming removed 3 bases from V and 1 base from J, with 7 bases in between. This CDR3 is CASSDGDSNQPQHF. CDR3 sequence (DNA): TGTGCCAGCAGTGATGGGGACAGCAATCAGCCCCAGCATTTT.

The chain uses TRBV28 and TRBJ2-5, with 12 bases matching TRBD2. From germline, CDR1 is MDHEN and CDR2 SYDVKM. This CDR3 spans 15 amino acids. The ends lost 6 bases at V and 4 bases at J; junction bases unmatched: 6. CDR3 DNA sequence: TGTGCCAGCAGCCTAGCGGGAGGGCCTCGAGAGACCCAGTACTTC. It encodes CASSLAGGPRETQYF. Full variable domain (remainder filled in from reference TRBV28 and TRBJ2-5): DVKVTQSSRYLVKRTGEKVFLECVQDMDHENMFWYRQDPGLGLRLIYFSYDVKMKEKGDIPEGYSVSREKKERFSLILESASTNQTSMYLCASSLAGGPRETQYFGPGTRLLVL.

The CDR3 DNA follows: TGCAGTGCTCGGACAGGCTACGAGCAGTACTTC. Amino acid sequence: CSARTGYEQYF. The chain uses TRBV20-1 and TRBJ2-7, with 7 bases identical to TRBD1. CDR3 length: 11 amino acids. Germline V gene lookup returns CDR1 DFQATT and CDR2 SNEGSKA (reference sequence). V gave up 5 bases and J gave up 3 bases; unmatched junction bases: 1.

The rearrangement links TRBV11-2 to TRBJ2-3; 8 nucleotides match TRBD1. The J segment lost 3 bases and the V segment lost 9 bases, leaving 8 bases of the junction unmatched. The CDR3 contains 14 residues. CDR1 is SGHAT and CDR2 is FQNNGV in the germline V gene. The CDR3 DNA sequence: TGTGCCAGTAGGGGACAGGTCGGTACAGATACGCAGTATTTT. Translation: CASRGQVGTDTQYF.

V is TRBV7-9 and J is TRBJ2-3; D is possibly TRBD2 (6 bases). Trimming removed 5 bases from V and 1 base from J, with 13 bases in between. The CDR3 runs 15 residues. Germline lookup yields CDR1 SEHNR and CDR2 FQNEAQ (reference sequence). The CDR3 reads CASSRDASGTDTQYF. CDR3 nucleotide sequence: TGTGCCAGCAGCAGGGATGCTAGCGGCACAGATACGCAGTATTTT.